This T cell receptor beta chain was sequenced for a study of T cell responses to AZD1222 COVID-19 vaccine. Study-level results: Females made up more of the donors, who were largely white British, and clonal diversity may have come out too low. Compared with day 0, the breadth and depth of the Spike-specific TCR repertoire rose significantly after two doses of AZD1222. Spike was spanned by vaccine-associated CD4 TCRs, with dominance at 160-218 and 743-854.

TCRdb keeps only in-frame clones here, not all; method: immunoSEQ multiplex PCR. The data contain under 150,000 clones, approximately 91% of them singletons. Germline CDR1 is SGHNT and CDR2 is YYREEE (reference sequence). CDR3 length: 15 amino acids. Between the trimmed V and J ends, which lost 3 bases and 9 bases, there was a span of 22 bases. Samples with a second dose at about 4 or about 12 weeks were pooled together. Concerning this clone: Its target is not known.

This TCR came from an adult who received the AZD1222 COVID-19 vaccine. This sample comprised peripheral blood, obtained 28 days after the second AZD1222 dose. The V gene is TRBV5-4, the J gene TRBJ2-7, with D possibly being TRBD2 (6 bases). CDR3 coding DNA: TGTGCCAGCAGCTCCACCGGGAGATCCTTCGCCGGGCAGTACTTC. It encodes CASSSTGRSFAGQYF.